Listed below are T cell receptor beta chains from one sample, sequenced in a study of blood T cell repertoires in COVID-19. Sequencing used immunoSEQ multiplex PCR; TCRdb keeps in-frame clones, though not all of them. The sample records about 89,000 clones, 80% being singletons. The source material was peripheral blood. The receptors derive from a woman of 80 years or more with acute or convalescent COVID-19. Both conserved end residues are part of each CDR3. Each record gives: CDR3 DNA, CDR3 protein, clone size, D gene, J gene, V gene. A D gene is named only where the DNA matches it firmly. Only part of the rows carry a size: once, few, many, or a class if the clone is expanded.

CDR3nt: TGTGCCAGCAGAAATACCTACGAGCAGTACTTC
CDR3aa: CASRNTYEQYF
abundance: .
d_gene: .
j_gene: TRBJ2-7
v_gene: TRBV5-5

CDR3nt: TGTGCCAGCAGTGAAAACAGGCAGAACACTGAAGCTTTCTTT
CDR3aa: CASSENRQNTEAFF
abundance: .
d_gene: .
j_gene: TRBJ1-1
v_gene: TRBV2

CDR3nt: TGTGCCAGCCGGGACAGGGAGAGCTCTGGGGCCAACGTCCTGACTTTC
CDR3aa: CASRDRESSGANVLTF
abundance: .
d_gene: TRBD1
j_gene: TRBJ2-6
v_gene: TRBV6-6

CDR3nt: TGTGCCAGTAGAGGACAGAGGGGCACTGAAGCTTTCTTT
CDR3aa: CASRGQRGTEAFF
abundance: .
d_gene: .
j_gene: TRBJ1-1
v_gene: TRBV19

CDR3nt: TGTGCCAGCAGTTTTCGGGGAACTGAAGCTTTCTTT
CDR3aa: CASSFRGTEAFF
abundance: .
d_gene: .
j_gene: TRBJ1-1
v_gene: TRBV12-3/TRBV12-4

CDR3nt: TGCGCCAGCATCGATAGCGGGAACGGCGAGCAGTACTTC
CDR3aa: CASIDSGNGEQYF
abundance: .
d_gene: TRBD2
j_gene: TRBJ2-7
v_gene: TRBV5-1

CDR3nt: TGTGCCAGCAGTTACAGGGGCGCGAACACCGGGGAGCTGTTTTTT
CDR3aa: CASSYRGANTGELFF
abundance: .
d_gene: TRBD1
j_gene: TRBJ2-2
v_gene: TRBV3-1/TRBV3-2

CDR3nt: TGTGCCAGCAGCCCCGGGATTTACGAGCAGTACTTC
CDR3aa: CASSPGIYEQYF
abundance: .
d_gene: .
j_gene: TRBJ2-7
v_gene: TRBV3-1/TRBV3-2

CDR3nt: TGTGCCAGCTTGGTACAATCCCACGCAAAACTGTTTTTT
CDR3aa: CASLVQSHAKLFF
abundance: .
d_gene: .
j_gene: TRBJ1-4
v_gene: TRBV2

CDR3nt: TGTGCCAGCAGCGAGGTGGACAGGGGGACTGGCTACACCTTC
CDR3aa: CASSEVDRGTGYTF
abundance: .
d_gene: TRBD1
j_gene: TRBJ1-2
v_gene: TRBV7-8

CDR3nt: TGTGCCAGCTCACTACACCCAACTAATGAAAAACTGTTTTTT
CDR3aa: CASSLHPTNEKLFF
abundance: once
d_gene: .
j_gene: TRBJ1-4
v_gene: TRBV18